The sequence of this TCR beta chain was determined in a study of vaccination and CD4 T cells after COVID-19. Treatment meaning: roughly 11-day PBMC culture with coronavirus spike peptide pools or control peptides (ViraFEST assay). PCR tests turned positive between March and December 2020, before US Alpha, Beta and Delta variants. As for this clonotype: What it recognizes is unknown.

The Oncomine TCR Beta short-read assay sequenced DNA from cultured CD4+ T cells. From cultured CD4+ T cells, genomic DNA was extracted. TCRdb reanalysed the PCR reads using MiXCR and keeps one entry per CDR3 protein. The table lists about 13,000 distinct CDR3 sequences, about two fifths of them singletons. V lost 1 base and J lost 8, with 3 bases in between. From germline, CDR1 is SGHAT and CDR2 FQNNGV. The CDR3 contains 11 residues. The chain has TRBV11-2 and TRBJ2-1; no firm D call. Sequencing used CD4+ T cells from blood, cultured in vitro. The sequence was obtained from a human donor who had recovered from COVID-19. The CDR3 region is CASSLGHEQFF. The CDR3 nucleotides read TGTGCCAGCAGCTTAGGCCATGAGCAGTTCTTC.